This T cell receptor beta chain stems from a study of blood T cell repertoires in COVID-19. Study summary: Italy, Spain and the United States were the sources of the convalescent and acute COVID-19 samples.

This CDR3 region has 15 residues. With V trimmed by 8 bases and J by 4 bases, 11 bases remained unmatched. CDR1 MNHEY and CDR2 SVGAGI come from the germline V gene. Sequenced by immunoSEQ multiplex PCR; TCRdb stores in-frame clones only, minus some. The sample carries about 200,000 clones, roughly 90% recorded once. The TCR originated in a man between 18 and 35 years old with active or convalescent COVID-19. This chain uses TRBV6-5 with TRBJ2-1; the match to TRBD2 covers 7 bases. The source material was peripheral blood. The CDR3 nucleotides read TGTGCCAGCCGCCGTACAGCGGGGAATTACAATGAGCAGTTCTTC. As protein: CASRRTAGNYNEQFF.